Only a few counts were recorded for the clone carrying this T cell receptor beta chain. The record originates from a study of blood T cell repertoires in COVID-19. Study context: Both acute and convalescent COVID-19 samples were obtained from the United States, Italy and Spain. Nucleic acid was either cDNA or gDNA, and it came from T cells, B-cell-depleted T cells, or PBMCs.

Trimming stripped 5 bases from V and 5 bases from J, with 9 bases between. Germline V gene data show CDR1 as SQVTM and CDR2 as ANQGSEA. This CDR3 is built from 11 residues. Original analysis: Reference gene primer amplification yielded estimated nucleated cell counts. TCRdb's table, derived via immunoSEQ multiplex PCR, lists solely in-frame clones and lacks some. For V, J and clone size, that table is used; D and trimming come from the DNA. This sample has around 300,000 clones, with 85% found just once. Source material: peripheral blood. The source is a human donor in a cohort sampled during active COVID-19. The chain carries TRBV29-1 and TRBJ1-1; D is perhaps TRBD1 (5 bases). CDR3 DNA: TGCAGCGTTTGCCCAGGGACTGAAGCTTTCTTT. Translation: CSVCPGTEAFF.